This TCR beta chain was captured in a study of read filtering for tumor transcriptome and immune sequencing. From about 0.4 ug of RNA, a library with molecular barcoded alpha/delta and beta/gamma adaptors was made. TCRdb itself ran the reads through MiXCR, one entry per CDR3 protein. The top ten clones hold 7% to 9% of a sample with around 130,000 distinct CDR3 sequences, about 13% of them seen once. The table lists this clonotype with a few counts. Trimming removed 7 bases from V and 2 bases from J, with 17 bases in between. The germline V gene has CDR1 LNHDA and CDR2 SQIVND (reference sequence). The CDR3 runs 16 residues.

The chain couples TRBV19 to TRBJ2-2, with TRBD1 as a possible D gene (7 bases). Sample: a population of CD138-negative cells sorted from bone marrow. This receptor was obtained from a donor aged 40 or over with multiple myeloma. As DNA, the CDR3 is TGTGCCAGTATTCCCGAGACAGGGACTAACACCGGGGAGCTGTTTTTT. Translation gives CASIPETGTNTGELFF.